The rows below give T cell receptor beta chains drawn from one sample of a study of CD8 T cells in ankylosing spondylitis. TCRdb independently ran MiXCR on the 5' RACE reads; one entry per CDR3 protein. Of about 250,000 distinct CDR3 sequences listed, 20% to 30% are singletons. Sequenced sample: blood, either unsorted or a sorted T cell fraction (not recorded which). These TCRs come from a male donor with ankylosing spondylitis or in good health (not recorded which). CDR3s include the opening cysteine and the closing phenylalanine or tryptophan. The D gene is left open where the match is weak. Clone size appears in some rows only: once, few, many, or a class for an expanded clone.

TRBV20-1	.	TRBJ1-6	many	CSARGGDSPLHF	TGCAGTGCTAGAGGGGGGGATTCACCCCTCCACTTT
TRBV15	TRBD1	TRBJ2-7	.	CATSRTDYRGLAYEQYF	TGTGCCACCAGCAGGACGGATTACAGGGGTTTAGCCTACGAGCAGTACTTC
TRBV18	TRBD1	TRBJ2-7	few	CASSPTRDRGNEQYF	TGTGCCAGCTCACCGACCCGGGACAGGGGAAACGAGCAGTACTTC
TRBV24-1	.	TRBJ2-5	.	CATSDPVHKETQYF	TGTGCCACCAGTGACCCCGTGCATAAAGAGACCCAGTACTTC
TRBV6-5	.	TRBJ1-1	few	CASSDGGEAFF	TGTGCCAGCAGTGACGGAGGTGAAGCTTTCTTT
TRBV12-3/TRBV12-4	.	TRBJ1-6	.	CASSFRDPNSPLHF	TGTGCCAGCAGTTTCCGGGACCCTAATTCACCCCTCCACTTT
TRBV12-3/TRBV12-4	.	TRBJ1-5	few	CASSFGDYSNQPQHF	TGTGCCAGCAGTTTTGGGGATTATAGCAATCAGCCCCAGCATTTT
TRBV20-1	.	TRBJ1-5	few	CSARDSTGRNQPQHF	TGCAGTGCTAGAGACTCGACGGGACGGAATCAGCCCCAGCATTTT
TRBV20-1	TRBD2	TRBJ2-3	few	CSARHVAGGTSSTDTQYF	TGCAGTGCTAGACACGTAGCGGGGGGAACCTCTAGCACAGATACGCAGTATTTT
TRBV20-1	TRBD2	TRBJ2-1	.	CSGSSGGRSYNEQFF	TGCAGTGGATCTAGCGGGGGGCGCTCCTACAATGAGCAGTTCTTC
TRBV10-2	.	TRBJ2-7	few	CASSDVRGHRDEQYF	TGCGCCAGCAGTGATGTCCGGGGGCACAGGGACGAGCAGTACTTC
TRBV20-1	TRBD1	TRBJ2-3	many	CSARDSTGASTDTQYF	TGCAGTGCTAGAGATTCAACAGGGGCTAGCACAGATACGCAGTATTTT
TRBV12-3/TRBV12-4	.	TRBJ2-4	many	CASRDKNIQYF	TGTGCCAGCCGTGACAAAAACATTCAGTACTTC
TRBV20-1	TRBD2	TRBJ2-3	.	CSATVASGGPGLGTQYF	TGCAGTGCTACGGTTGCTAGCGGGGGGCCAGGTCTTGGGACGCAGTATTTT
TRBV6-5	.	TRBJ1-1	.	CASVGYTEAFF	TGTGCCAGCGTGGGGTACACTGAAGCTTTCTTT
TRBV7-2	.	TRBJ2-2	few	CASSLGPAGDTGELFF	TGTGCCAGCAGCTTAGGCCCAGCGGGCGACACCGGGGAGCTGTTTTTT
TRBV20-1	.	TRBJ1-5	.	CSARVSGLRNQPQHF	TGCAGTGCTAGAGTTTCGGGACTGAGGAATCAGCCCCAGCATTTT
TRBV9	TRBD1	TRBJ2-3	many	CASSVKTGGFTDTQYF	TGTGCCAGCAGCGTAAAGACAGGGGGATTTACAGATACGCAGTATTTT
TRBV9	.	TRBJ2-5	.	CASSAGLASWFRETQYF	TGTGCCAGCAGCGCTGGGCTAGCGTCATGGTTCAGGGAGACCCAGTACTTC
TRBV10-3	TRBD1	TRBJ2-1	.	CAISEPTGGLPFGDEQFF	TGTGCCATCAGTGAGCCCACAGGGGGCCTACCCTTTGGGGATGAGCAGTTCTTC
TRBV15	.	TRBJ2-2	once	CATKGGSNTGELFF	TGTGCCACTAAAGGGGGGTCCAACACCGGGGAGCTGTTTTTT
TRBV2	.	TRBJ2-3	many	CASSVQVENTQYF	TGTGCCAGCAGTGTGCAGGTCGAGAATACGCAGTATTTT
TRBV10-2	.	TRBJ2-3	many	CASSDGADTQYF	TGCGCCAGCAGTGATGGGGCAGATACGCAGTATTTT
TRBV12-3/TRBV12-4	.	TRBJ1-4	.	CASSFQRSNEKLFF	TGTGCCAGCAGTTTTCAACGTTCTAATGAAAAACTGTTTTTT
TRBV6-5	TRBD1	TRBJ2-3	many	CASSYPWTGSDTQYF	TGTGCCAGCAGTTACCCTTGGACAGGGTCGGATACGCAGTATTTT
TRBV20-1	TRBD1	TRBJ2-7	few	CSAREDRNHEQYF	TGCAGTGCTAGAGAGGACAGGAACCACGAGCAGTACTTC
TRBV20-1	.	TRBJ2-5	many	CSARAMFQETQYF	TGCAGTGCTAGAGCAATGTTTCAAGAGACCCAGTACTTC
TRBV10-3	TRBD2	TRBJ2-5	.	CAISESWIGAGAETQYF	TGTGCCATCAGTGAGTCGTGGATAGGAGCGGGGGCAGAGACCCAGTACTTC
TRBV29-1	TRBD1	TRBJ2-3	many	CNDSGGCSTDTQYF	TGCAACGACTCAGGGGGTTGTAGCACAGATACGCAGTATTTT
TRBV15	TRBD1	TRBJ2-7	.	CATGTPGQGRHEQYF	TGTGCCACCGGCACCCCGGGACAGGGTCGGCACGAGCAGTACTTC
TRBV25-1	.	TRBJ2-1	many	CASSEYSAGRNEQFF	TGTGCCAGCAGTGAATACTCGGCAGGGCGGAATGAGCAGTTCTTC
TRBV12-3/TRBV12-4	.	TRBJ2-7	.	CASSLSLGGEQYF	TGTGCCAGCAGTTTAAGCCTTGGGGGCGAGCAGTACTTC
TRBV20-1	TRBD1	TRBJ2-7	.	CSASARGFRAYEQYF	TGCAGTGCTAGCGCCAGGGGGTTCAGGGCATACGAGCAGTACTTC
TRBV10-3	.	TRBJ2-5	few	CAIRDEYQETQYF	TGTGCCATCCGGGACGAGTACCAAGAGACCCAGTACTTC
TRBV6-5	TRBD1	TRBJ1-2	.	CASRTGVHGYTF	TGTGCCAGCAGGACAGGGGTGCATGGCTACACCTTC
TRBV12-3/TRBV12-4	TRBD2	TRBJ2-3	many	CATGDYLAGDTQYF	TGTGCCACCGGGGACTATCTCGCGGGAGATACGCAGTATTTT
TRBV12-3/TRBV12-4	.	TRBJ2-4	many	CASKVGGGLQYF	TGTGCCAGCAAAGTAGGAGGGGGCCTTCAGTACTTC
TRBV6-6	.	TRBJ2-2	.	CASSWASGELFF	TGTGCCAGCAGTTGGGCATCCGGGGAGCTGTTTTTT
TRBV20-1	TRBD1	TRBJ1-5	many	CSARNQGASNQPQHF	TGCAGTGCCAGGAACCAGGGGGCTAGCAATCAGCCCCAGCATTTT
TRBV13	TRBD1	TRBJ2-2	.	CASSPRDRGTTGELFF	TGTGCCAGCAGCCCTCGGGACAGGGGAACCACCGGGGAGCTGTTTTTT
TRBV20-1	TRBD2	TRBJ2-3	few	CSARPILLAGATYTDTQYF	TGCAGTGCCCGACCGATACTTTTAGCGGGGGCCACCTACACAGATACGCAGTATTTT
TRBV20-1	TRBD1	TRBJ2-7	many	CSASGTGGPQPYEQYF	TGCAGTGCTTCCGGGACAGGGGGCCCCCAACCCTACGAGCAGTACTTC
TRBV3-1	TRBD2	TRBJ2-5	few	CASTVQGAGHQETQYF	TGTGCCAGCACGGTCCAAGGAGCGGGGCATCAAGAGACCCAGTACTTC
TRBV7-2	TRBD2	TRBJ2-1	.	CASSLPPGGYNEQFF	TGTGCCAGCAGCTTACCACCGGGGGGGTACAATGAGCAGTTCTTC
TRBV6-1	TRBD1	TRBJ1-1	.	CASKSGQRSTEAFF	TGTGCCAGCAAATCGGGACAGCGTTCCACTGAAGCTTTCTTT
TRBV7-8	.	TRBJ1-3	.	CASSLTQTRESGNTIYF	TGTGCCAGCAGCTTAACCCAAACCAGGGAATCTGGAAACACCATATATTTT
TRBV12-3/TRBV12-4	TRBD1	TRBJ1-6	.	CASRRDRGPSPLHF	TGTGCCAGCAGGAGGGACAGGGGGCCGTCACCCCTCCACTTT
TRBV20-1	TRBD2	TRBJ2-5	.	CSALPGLAGGAGRETQYF	TGCAGTGCCCTCCCGGGACTAGCGGGGGGGGCTGGAAGAGAGACCCAGTACTTC